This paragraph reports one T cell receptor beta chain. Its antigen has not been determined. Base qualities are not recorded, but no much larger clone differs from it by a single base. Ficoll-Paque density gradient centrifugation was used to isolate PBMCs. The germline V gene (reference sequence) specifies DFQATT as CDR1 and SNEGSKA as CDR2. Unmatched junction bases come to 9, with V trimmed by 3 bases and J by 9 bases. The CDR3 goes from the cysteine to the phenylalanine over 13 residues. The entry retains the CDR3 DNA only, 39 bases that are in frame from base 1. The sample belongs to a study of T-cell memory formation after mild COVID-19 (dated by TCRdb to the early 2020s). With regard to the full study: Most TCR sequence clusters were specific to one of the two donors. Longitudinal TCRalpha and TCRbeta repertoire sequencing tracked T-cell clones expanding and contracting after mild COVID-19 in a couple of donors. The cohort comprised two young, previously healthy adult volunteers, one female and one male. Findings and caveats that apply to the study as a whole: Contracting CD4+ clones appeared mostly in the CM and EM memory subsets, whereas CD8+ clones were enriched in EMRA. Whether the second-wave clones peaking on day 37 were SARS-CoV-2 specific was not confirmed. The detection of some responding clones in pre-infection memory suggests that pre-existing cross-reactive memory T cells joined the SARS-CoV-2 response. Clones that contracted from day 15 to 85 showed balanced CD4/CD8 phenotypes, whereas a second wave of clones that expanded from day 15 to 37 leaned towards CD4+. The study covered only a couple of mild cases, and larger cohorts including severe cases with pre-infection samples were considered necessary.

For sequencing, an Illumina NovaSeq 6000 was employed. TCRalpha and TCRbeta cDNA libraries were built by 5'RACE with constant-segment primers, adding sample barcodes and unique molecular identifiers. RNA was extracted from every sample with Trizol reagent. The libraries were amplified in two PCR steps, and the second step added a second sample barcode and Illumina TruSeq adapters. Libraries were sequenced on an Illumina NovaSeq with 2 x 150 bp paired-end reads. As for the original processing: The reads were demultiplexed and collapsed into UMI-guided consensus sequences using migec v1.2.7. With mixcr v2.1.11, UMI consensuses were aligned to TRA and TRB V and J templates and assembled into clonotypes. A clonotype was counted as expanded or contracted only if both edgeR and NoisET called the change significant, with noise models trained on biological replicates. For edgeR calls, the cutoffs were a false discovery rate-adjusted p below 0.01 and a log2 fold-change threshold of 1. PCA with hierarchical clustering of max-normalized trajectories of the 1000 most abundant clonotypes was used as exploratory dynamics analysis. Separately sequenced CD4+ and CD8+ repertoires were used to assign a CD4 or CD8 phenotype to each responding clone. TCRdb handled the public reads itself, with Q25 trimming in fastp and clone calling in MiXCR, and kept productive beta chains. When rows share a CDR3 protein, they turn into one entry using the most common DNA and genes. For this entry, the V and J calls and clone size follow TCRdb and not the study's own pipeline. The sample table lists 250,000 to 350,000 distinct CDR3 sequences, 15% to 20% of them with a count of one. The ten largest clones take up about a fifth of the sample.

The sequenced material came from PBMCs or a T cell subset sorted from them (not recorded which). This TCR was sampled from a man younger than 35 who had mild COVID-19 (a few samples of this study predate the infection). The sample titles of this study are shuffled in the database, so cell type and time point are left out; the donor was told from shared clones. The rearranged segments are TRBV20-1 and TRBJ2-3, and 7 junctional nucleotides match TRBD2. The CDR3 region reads CSARERDGGTQYF. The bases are TGCAGTGCTAGGGAGCGGGATGGGGGAACGCAGTATTTT.